Following are 23 T cell receptor beta chains from one sample sequenced in a study of blood T cell repertoires in COVID-19. Some clones are missing from TCRdb's copy, which holds only in-frame ones; the method was immunoSEQ multiplex PCR. Among 100,000 to 150,000 clones listed, around 63% were seen once. Material: peripheral blood. Receptors originate from a woman in her 70s with acute or convalescent COVID-19.

The gene calls are TRBV5-1 and TRBJ2-2, with 8 nucleotides matching TRBD1. Germline CDR1 reads SGHRS; CDR2 reads YFSETQ. This CDR3 is 14 amino acids long. The V segment lost 7 bases and the J segment 3 bases; nucleotides outside the gene matches: 5. The CDR3 here is CASQGALDTGELFF. In DNA, the CDR3 is TGCGCCAGCCAGGGGGCTTTGGACACCGGGGAGCTGTTTTTT.

The gene calls are TRBV14 and TRBJ2-7; 8 bases are shared with TRBD2. The CDR3 has 14 residues. Germline assignment: CDR1 SGHDN and CDR2 FVKESK. The J segment lost 2 bases and the V segment lost 4 bases, leaving 4 bases of the junction unmatched. CDR3 sequence: CASSPRGGAYEQYF. The CDR3 nucleotides read TGTGCCAGCAGCCCACGGGGGGGGGCCTACGAGCAGTACTTC. Full variable domain (missing parts from reference TRBV14 and TRBJ2-7): EAGVTQFPSHSVIEKGQTVTLRCDPISGHDNLYWYRRVMGKEIKFLLHFVKESKQDESGMPNNRFLAERTGGTYSTLKVQPAELEDSGVYFCASSPRGGAYEQYFGPGTRLTVT.

V is TRBV6-7 and J is TRBJ2-2, with 9 nucleotides matching TRBD2. TRBV6-7 is sorted into the ORF group, with uncertain function. After removal of 7 bases from V and 1 base from J, the junction contained 13 bases not matched to a gene. This CDR3 comprises 18 residues. The CDR3, as DNA: TGTGCCAGCAACCGGGACTCGCGGGGGGGTAAGAACACCGGGGAGCTGTTTTTT. This gives the protein CASNRDSRGGKNTGELFF.

This clone was picked up a small number of times. The chain employs TRBV4-3 and TRBJ1-2; possible D gene TRBD1, 5 bases. The CDR3 is made up of 16 amino acids. Germline V gene sequence: CDR1 LGHNA, CDR2 YSLEER. Trimming took 0 bases from V and 6 from J, leaving 17 bases between them. CDR3 sequence: CASSQDVAGRLDGYTF. The CDR3 DNA is TGCGCCAGCAGCCAAGATGTGGCAGGGAGGCTTGATGGCTACACCTTC.

The chain employs TRBV11-2 and TRBJ2-1, with 10 positions matching TRBD2. Per the germline V gene, CDR1 is SGHAT and CDR2 is FQNNGV. The CDR3 contains 17 residues. The J segment lost 2 bases and the V segment lost 4 bases, leaving 8 bases of the junction unmatched. CDR3 sequence: CASSSQLAGGTYNEQFF. The CDR3 DNA reads TGTGCCAGCAGCTCCCAGTTAGCGGGGGGTACCTACAATGAGCAGTTCTTC.

This clone occurred a few times. V and J are TRBV28 and TRBJ2-3; 9 nucleotides align to TRBD1. With V trimmed by 4 bases and J by 6 bases, 8 bases remained unmatched. The germline V gene encodes CDR1 MDHEN and CDR2 SYDVKM. The CDR3 spans 15 residues. Written as DNA, the CDR3 is TGTGCCAGCAGTTCCGAGGGACAGGGAAGGGATACGCAGTATTTT. It specifies CASSSEGQGRDTQYF.

CDR3: CASGGLAGETGELFF. Here the CDR3 DNA reads TGCGCCAGCGGGGGACTAGCGGGGGAAACCGGGGAGCTGTTTTTT. The rearrangement uses TRBV10-2 and TRBJ2-2; TRBD2 agrees at 14 bases. This CDR3 is 15 amino acids long. V was clipped by 8 bases and J by 5 bases; unmatched bases: 4. Germline CDR1 reads WSHSY; CDR2 reads SAAADI.

The gene calls are TRBV6-1 and TRBJ2-3, with D possibly TRBD1 on 6 matching bases. Germline CDR1 and CDR2: MNHNS and SASEGT. CDR3 length: 16 residues. V shed 2 bases and J shed 4 bases, with 16 bases lying between them. The chain's CDR3 is CASSESWGLASDTQYF. In nucleotides, the CDR3 is TGTGCCAGCAGTGAAAGCTGGGGGCTAGCTTCAGATACGCAGTATTTT.

This clone was seen a handful of times. The chain is built from TRBV27 and TRBJ1-5; TRBD1 matches 10 bases. This CDR3 has 16 amino acids. Unmatched junction bases numbered 6, after V lost 2 bases and J lost 5 bases. CDR1 and CDR2 (germline): MNHEY, SMNVEV (reference sequence). CDR3 sequence reads: CASSLTGTGVHQPQHF. The CDR3 DNA is TGTGCCAGCAGTTTAACCGGGACAGGGGTCCATCAGCCCCAGCATTTT.

In its sample, this clone was seen a few times. The chain joins TRBV12-5 to TRBJ1-6; D ambiguous. The germline V gene has CDR1 LGHNT and CDR2 FRNRAP. Trimming removed 5 bases at V and 0 bases at J, with 5 bases between. This CDR3 contains 14 residues. The CDR3 sequence: CASGLNSYNSPLHF. As DNA, the CDR3 is TGTGCTAGTGGTCTTAACTCCTATAATTCACCCCTCCACTTT.

V and J are TRBV3-1 (or the pseudogene TRBV3-2) and TRBJ1-3; 8 bases are shared with TRBD1. The CDR3 extends over 16 amino acids. Germline lookup yields CDR1 LGHDT and CDR2 YNNKEL (reference sequence). Trimming removed 3 bases from V and 0 bases from J; junction bases left unmatched: 4. The CDR3, as DNA: TGTGCCAGCAGCCAGTTTACAGGGGGCTCTGGAAACACCATATATTTT. This gives the protein CASSQFTGGSGNTIYF.

This clone was counted a few times. The rearrangement joins TRBV20-1 to TRBJ1-2, with D tentatively TRBD1 (6 bases). The ends were cut back, 3 bases at V and 4 bases at J, with 12 bases in the middle. The CDR3 has 13 amino acids. The V gene's germline CDR1 is DFQATT and CDR2 SNEGSKA (reference sequence). The CDR3 reads CSASLDRLYGYTF. The CDR3, as DNA: TGCAGTGCTAGTCTCGACAGGCTCTATGGCTACACCTTC.

This clone was picked up many times. The genes are TRBV6-6 and TRBJ2-3; perhaps TRBD1 as D (5 bases). Per germline, CDR1 MNHNY and CDR2 SVGAGI (reference sequence). Trimming stripped 6 bases from V and 0 bases from J, with 16 bases between. This CDR3 spans 16 amino acids. The CDR3 region is CASSLFGHTSTDTQYF. The DNA of the CDR3 is TGTGCCAGCAGCCTATTTGGACATACTAGCACAGATACGCAGTATTTT.

This clone was counted only a few times. The chain has TRBV3-1 (or the pseudogene TRBV3-2) and TRBJ2-6; 11 nucleotides line up with TRBD1. Per germline, CDR1 LGHDT and CDR2 YNNKEL (reference sequence). Losses at the gene ends were 4 bases for V and 4 bases for J; bases not matched to a gene: 6. The CDR3 covers 17 residues. In DNA form, the CDR3 reads TGTGCCAGCAGCCCCCGGGACAGGGGGATCGGGGCCAACGTCCTGACTTTC. This translates into CASSPRDRGIGANVLTF.

The J gene is TRBJ2-5, the V gene TRBV14; a possible D gene is TRBD2 (6 bases). The CDR3 length is 13 residues. Germline lookup yields CDR1 SGHDN and CDR2 FVKESK. V lost 0 bases to trimming and J lost 11 bases, with 13 bases between them. CDR3 sequence (DNA): TGTGCCAGCAGCCAAGATCTCCGGGGGACGCAGTACTTC. It yields the protein CASSQDLRGTQYF. Supplemented by reference TRBV14 and TRBJ2-5, the full variable domain reads EAGVTQFPSHSVIEKGQTVTLRCDPISGHDNLYWYRRVMGKEIKFLLHFVKESKQDESGMPNNRFLAERTGGTYSTLKVQPAELEDSGVYFCASSQDLRGTQYFGPGTRLLVL.

This sequence joins TRBV6-2 or TRBV6-3 and TRBJ2-7; D unclear. The CDR3 runs to 12 residues. Germline V lookup: CDR1 MNHEY, CDR2 SVGEGT. V gave up 4 bases and J gave up 3 bases, with 7 bases separating them. CDR3 coding DNA: TGTGCCAGCAGTTTGTCCGTCTACGAGCAGTACTTC. Amino acids: CASSLSVYEQYF.

The chain employs TRBV5-1 and TRBJ2-5; tentatively, D is TRBD2 (5 bases). The CDR3 totals 16 residues. V dropped 3 bases and J dropped 2 bases, with 17 bases sitting between them. Germline values: CDR1 SGHRS, CDR2 YFSETQ. The CDR3 DNA is TGCGCCAGCAGCTCCAACGGACGAGGGTTACAAGAGACCCAGTACTTC. It is translated as CASSSNGRGLQETQYF.

V gene TRBV19 combines with J gene TRBJ1-6; tentative D call: TRBD1 (6 bases). The CDR3 spans 14 residues. V was pared by 5 bases and J by 6 bases, with 11 bases between. The germline V gene encodes CDR1 LNHDA and CDR2 SQIVND (reference sequence). As DNA, the CDR3 is TGTGCCAGTAGTGTCACAGGGAGTAATTCACCCCTCCACTTT. Amino acid sequence: CASSVTGSNSPLHF.

The chain links TRBV7-9 to TRBJ2-2, with D uncertain. In germline, CDR1 is SEHNR, CDR2 FQNEAQ (reference sequence). The CDR3 consists of 12 residues. Trimming removed 1 base at V and 7 bases at J, with 4 bases between. DNA for the CDR3: TGTGCCAGCAGCTTAGTAGTCGGGGAGCTGTTTTTT. Protein product: CASSLVVGELFF.

The V call is TRBV9, the J call TRBJ2-7; unclear D gene. The ends were cut back, 4 bases at V and 2 bases at J, with 4 bases in the middle. CDR1 and CDR2 from the germline V gene are SGDLS and YYNGEE. The CDR3 is 11 amino acids. CDR3: CASSPTYEQYF. CDR3 coding DNA: TGTGCCAGCAGCCCTACCTACGAGCAGTACTTC. Variable domain in full (rest from reference TRBV9 and TRBJ2-7): DSGVTQTPKHLITATGQRVTLRCSPRSGDLSVYWYQQSLDQGLQFLIQYYNGEERAKGNILERFSAQQFPDLHSELNLSSLELGDSALYFCASSPTYEQYFGPGTRLTVT.

There are a few counts of this clone. V and J are TRBV5-1 and TRBJ2-7, with D perhaps TRBD1 (6 bases). This CDR3 is built from 15 residues. CDR1 and CDR2 from the germline V gene are SGHRS and YFSETQ. V lost 0 bases to trimming and J lost 4 bases, with 14 bases between them. CDR3 sequence (DNA): TGCGCCAGCAGCTTGGGTACAGGGCCCGTGTACGAGCAGTACTTC. As protein: CASSLGTGPVYEQYF.

This clone was picked up one time. The chain joins TRBV5-8 to TRBJ1-5, with TRBD1 matching over 8 bases. CDR3 length: 13 amino acids. V shed 3 bases and J 5 bases; nucleotides not matched to a gene: 1. CDR1 is SGHTS and CDR2 is YDEGEE in the germline V gene. CDR3 residues: CASSSDRDQPQHF. The CDR3, as DNA: TGTGCCAGCAGCTCGGACAGGGATCAGCCCCAGCATTTT.

The chain recombines TRBV7-2 with TRBJ2-2; D is perhaps TRBD1 (6 bases). V lost 4 bases to trimming and J lost 6 bases, with 9 bases between them. Germline-derived CDR1 and CDR2 are SGHTA and FQGNSA. The CDR3 extends over 13 amino acids. In DNA form, the CDR3 reads TGTGCCAGCAGCTACAGACAGGCCGGGGAGCTGTTTTTT. Its protein is CASSYRQAGELFF.